This T cell receptor (beta chain) was sequenced during a study of shared clonotypes between healthy human individuals. Using immunoSEQ multiplex PCR, the repertoire was profiled, and TCRdb retains in-frame clones only, with some absent. Here the sample spans more than 200,000 clones, over 60% being singletons. Germline lookup yields CDR1 MNHEY and CDR2 SMNVEV (reference sequence). V dropped 4 bases and J dropped 7 bases, with 17 bases sitting between them. This CDR3 has 15 residues. Sequenced: memory CD4+ T cells sorted from blood. Regarding subset: CD45RA-negative fraction. This receptor was identified in a man aged 25 to 45 in good health. This rearrangement joins TRBV27 to TRBJ2-1; D gene unclear. The CDR3 nucleotides are TGTGCCAGCAGTTCCGCCCGGTCCCTGGGGAATGAGCAGTTCTTC. This encodes CASSSARSLGNEQFF.